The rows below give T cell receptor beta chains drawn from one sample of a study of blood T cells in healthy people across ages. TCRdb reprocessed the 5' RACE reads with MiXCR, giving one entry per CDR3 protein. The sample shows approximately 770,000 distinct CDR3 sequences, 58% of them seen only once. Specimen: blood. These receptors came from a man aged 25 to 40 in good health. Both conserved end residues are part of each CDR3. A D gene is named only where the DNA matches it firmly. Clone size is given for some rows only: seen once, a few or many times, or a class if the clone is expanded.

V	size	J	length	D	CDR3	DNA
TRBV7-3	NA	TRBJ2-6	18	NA	CASSRRDPASSGANVLTF	TGTGCCAGCAGCCGGCGGGACCCAGCAAGCTCTGGGGCCAACGTCCTGACTTTC
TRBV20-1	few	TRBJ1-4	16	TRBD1	CSATRTGWTTNEKLFF	TGCAGTGCTACCCGGACAGGATGGACAACTAATGAAAAACTGTTTTTT
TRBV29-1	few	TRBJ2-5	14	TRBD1	CSVATGLQQETQYF	TGCAGCGTAGCGACAGGGCTGCAGCAAGAGACCCAGTACTTC
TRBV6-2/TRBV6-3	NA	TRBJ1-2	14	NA	CASSYLVRDDGYTF	TGTGCCAGCAGTTATCTAGTCAGAGATGATGGCTACACCTTC
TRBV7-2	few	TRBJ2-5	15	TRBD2	CASSWTSSFAETQYF	TGTGCCAGCAGCTGGACTAGTAGCTTTGCAGAGACCCAGTACTTC
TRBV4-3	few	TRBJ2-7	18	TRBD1	CASSQGDRGMGFSYEQYF	TGCGCCAGCAGCCAAGGGGACAGGGGTATGGGGTTCTCCTACGAGCAGTACTTC
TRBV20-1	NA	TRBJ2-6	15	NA	CSARDWRVGANVLTF	TGCAGTGCTAGAGATTGGAGGGTGGGGGCCAACGTCCTGACTTTC
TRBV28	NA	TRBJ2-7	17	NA	CASSGWAPLRRFYEQYF	TGTGCCAGCAGCGGGTGGGCACCCCTAAGGCGTTTCTACGAGCAGTACTTC
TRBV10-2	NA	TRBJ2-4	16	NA	CASSDILSGAKNIQYF	TGCGCCAGCAGTGACATTCTTTCCGGGGCCAAAAACATTCAGTACTTC
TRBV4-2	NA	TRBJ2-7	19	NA	CASSQRQAPGRTLTYEQYF	TGTGCCAGCAGCCAACGTCAAGCCCCCGGCCGTACACTAACCTACGAGCAGTACTTC
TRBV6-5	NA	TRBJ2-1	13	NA	CASSPSAGNEQFF	TGTGCCAGCAGTCCCAGCGCGGGGAATGAGCAGTTCTTC
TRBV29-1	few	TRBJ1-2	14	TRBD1	CSVGRTGGEYGYTF	TGCAGCGTGGGGAGGACAGGGGGCGAGTATGGCTACACCTTC
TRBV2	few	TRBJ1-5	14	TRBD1	CASSADRGNQPQHF	TGTGCCAGCAGCGCAGACAGGGGAAATCAGCCCCAGCATTTT
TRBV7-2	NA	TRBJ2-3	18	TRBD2	CASSPRLAGGEITDTQYF	TGTGCCAGCAGCCCTCGACTAGCGGGGGGGGAAATTACAGATACGCAGTATTTT
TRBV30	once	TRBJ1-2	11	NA	CAWSSGGGYTF	TGTGCCTGGAGTTCCGGGGGCGGCTACACCTTC
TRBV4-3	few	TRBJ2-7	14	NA	CASSQVWGSYEQYF	TGCGCCAGCAGCCAAGTTTGGGGATCTTACGAGCAGTACTTC
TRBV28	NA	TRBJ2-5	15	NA	CASSFPPVGGETQYF	TGTGCCAGCAGTTTTCCACCGGTTGGAGGAGAGACCCAGTACTTC
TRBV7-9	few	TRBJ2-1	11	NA	CASSFPNEQFF	TGTGCCAGCAGCTTCCCCAATGAGCAGTTCTTC
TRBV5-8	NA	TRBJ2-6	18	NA	CASTLNRPNPTGANVLTF	TGTGCCAGCACTTTGAACAGGCCCAACCCAACCGGGGCCAACGTCCTGACTTTC
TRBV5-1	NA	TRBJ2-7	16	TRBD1	CASSLSRDRTSYEQYF	TGCGCCAGCAGCTTGTCAAGGGACAGAACCTCCTACGAGCAGTACTTC
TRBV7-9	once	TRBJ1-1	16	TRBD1	CASSSRDSEPNTEAFF	TGTGCCAGCAGCTCACGGGACAGCGAACCGAACACTGAAGCTTTCTTT
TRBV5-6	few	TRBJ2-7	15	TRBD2	CASSPQPSGAYEQYF	TGTGCCAGCAGTCCCCAACCTAGCGGGGCCTACGAGCAGTACTTC
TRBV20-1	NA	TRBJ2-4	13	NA	CSARDVDQDIQYF	TGCAGTGCTAGAGATGTTGACCAGGACATTCAGTACTTC
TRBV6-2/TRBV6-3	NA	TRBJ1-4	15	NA	CASSYSGNLNEKLFF	TGTGCCAGCAGTTACTCCGGAAACCTTAATGAAAAACTGTTTTTT
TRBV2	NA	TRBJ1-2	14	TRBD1	CASTTGEYNYGYTF	TGTGCCAGCACGACAGGGGAGTATAACTATGGCTACACCTTC
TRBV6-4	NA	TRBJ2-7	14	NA	CAKPGHGAPHEQYF	TGTGCCAAACCGGGACATGGGGCTCCCCACGAGCAGTACTTC
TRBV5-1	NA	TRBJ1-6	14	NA	CASSSDGYNSPLHF	TGCGCCAGCAGCTCGGACGGCTATAATTCACCCCTCCACTTT
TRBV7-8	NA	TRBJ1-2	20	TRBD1	CASSPRQGATWGYLDYGYTF	TGTGCCAGCAGCCCTAGACAGGGGGCAACTTGGGGCTACTTGGACTATGGCTACACCTTC
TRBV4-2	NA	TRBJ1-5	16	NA	CASSQDIGGGDQPQHF	TGTGCCAGCAGCCAAGATATCGGGGGGGGAGATCAGCCCCAGCATTTT
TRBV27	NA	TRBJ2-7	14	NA	CASSLFYGGETRYF	TGTGCCAGCAGTTTATTCTATGGTGGAGAGACCCGGTACTTC
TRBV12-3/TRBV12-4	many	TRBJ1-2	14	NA	CASSPGTTNYGYTF	TGTGCCAGCAGTCCGGGGACAACCAACTATGGCTACACCTTC
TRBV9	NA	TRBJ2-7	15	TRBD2	CASSVDASGSYEQYF	TGTGCCAGCAGCGTAGATGCTAGCGGGAGCTACGAGCAGTACTTC
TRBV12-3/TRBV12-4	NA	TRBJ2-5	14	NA	CASSLALGQETQYF	TGTGCCAGCAGTTTAGCTTTGGGACAAGAGACCCAGTACTTC
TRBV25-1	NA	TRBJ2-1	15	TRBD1	CASSESGQGSTEQFF	TGTGCCAGCAGTGAGTCGGGACAGGGATCTACTGAGCAGTTCTTC
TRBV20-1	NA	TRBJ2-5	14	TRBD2	CSAREGLTSGTQYF	TGCAGTGCTAGAGAAGGTTTGACTAGCGGGACCCAGTACTTC
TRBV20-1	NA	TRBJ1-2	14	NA	CSASSTQGNYGYTF	TGCAGTGCTAGTAGTACCCAAGGGAACTATGGCTACACCTTC
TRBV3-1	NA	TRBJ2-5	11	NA	CAGSQKRAQYF	TGTGCCGGCAGCCAGAAGAGGGCCCAGTACTTC
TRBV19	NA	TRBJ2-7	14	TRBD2	CASSTGGLPHEQYF	TGTGCCAGTAGTACGGGAGGTCTCCCCCACGAGCAGTACTTC
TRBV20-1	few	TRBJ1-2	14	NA	CSALEGGAGYGYTF	TGCAGTGCCCTAGAGGGGGGGGCCGGCTATGGCTACACCTTC
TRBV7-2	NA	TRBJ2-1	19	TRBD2	CASSSGTSGGPRSYNEQFF	TGTGCCAGCAGCTCCGGGACTAGCGGGGGGCCCCGCTCCTACAATGAGCAGTTCTTC
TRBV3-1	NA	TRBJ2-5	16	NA	CASSQNVAVSGETQYF	TGTGCCAGCAGCCAGAATGTGGCTGTGAGTGGGGAGACCCAGTACTTC
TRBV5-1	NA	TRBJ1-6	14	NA	CASSRTSVDSPLHF	TGCGCCAGCAGCCGGACCAGTGTTGATTCACCCCTCCACTTT